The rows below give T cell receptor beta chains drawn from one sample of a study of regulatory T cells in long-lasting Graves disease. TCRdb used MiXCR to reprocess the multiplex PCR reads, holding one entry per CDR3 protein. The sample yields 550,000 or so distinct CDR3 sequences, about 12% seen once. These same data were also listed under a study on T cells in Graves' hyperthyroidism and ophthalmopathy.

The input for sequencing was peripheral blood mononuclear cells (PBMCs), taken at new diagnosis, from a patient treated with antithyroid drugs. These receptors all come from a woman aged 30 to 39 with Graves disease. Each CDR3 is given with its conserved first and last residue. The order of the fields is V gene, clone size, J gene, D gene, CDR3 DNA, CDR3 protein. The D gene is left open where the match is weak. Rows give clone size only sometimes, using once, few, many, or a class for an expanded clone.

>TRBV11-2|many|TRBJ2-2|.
TGTGCCAGCAGCTTAGCGATGCGGGGTACCGGGGAGCTGTTTTTT
CASSLAMRGTGELFF
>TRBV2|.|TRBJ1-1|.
TGTGCCAGCACGGGGGGGGGAGAAGCTTTCTTT
CASTGGGEAFF
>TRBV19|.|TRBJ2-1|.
TGTGCCAGTGAGCACTTAGGGGGAGATGAGCAGTTCTTC
CASEHLGGDEQFF
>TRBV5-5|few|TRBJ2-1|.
TGTGCCAGCAGCTTAGAGAGGCGGGATGGTGAGCAGTTCTTC
CASSLERRDGEQFF
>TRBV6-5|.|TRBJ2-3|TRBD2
TGTGCCAGCAGTTACGCGGGACTAGCGGGCACAGATACGCAGTATTTT
CASSYAGLAGTDTQYF
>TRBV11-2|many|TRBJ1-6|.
TGTGCCAGCAGCTTAGTTCCAGGGCCCAATTCACCCCTCCACTTT
CASSLVPGPNSPLHF
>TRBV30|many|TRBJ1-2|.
TGTGCCTGGAGTGCCAGGGGCGGATATGGCTACACCTTC
CAWSARGGYGYTF
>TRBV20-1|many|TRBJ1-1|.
TGCAGTGCTAGAGCCCTAACTGAAGCTTTCTTT
CSARALTEAFF
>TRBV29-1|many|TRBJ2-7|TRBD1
TGCAGCGTTGAAGGAACGACAGGGGACTCCTACGAGCAGTACTTC
CSVEGTTGDSYEQYF
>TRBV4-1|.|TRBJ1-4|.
TGCGCCAGCAGCCAGGAACAGGGCGTTGGAGCGGGATTT
CASSQEQGVGAGF
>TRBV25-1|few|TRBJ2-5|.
TGTGCCAGCATGAACCCGCTTGGGGCCCAGTACTTC
CASMNPLGAQYF
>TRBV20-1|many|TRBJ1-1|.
TGCAGTTCAACCCCGACAGCGAACACTGAAGCTTTCTTT
CSSTPTANTEAFF
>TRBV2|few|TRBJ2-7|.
TGTGCCAGCAGCACTGGGCCATTGACCTACGAGCAGTACTTC
CASSTGPLTYEQYF
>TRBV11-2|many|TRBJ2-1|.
TGTGCCAGCAGCTCAGTGCCGGGGAATGAGCAGTTCTTC
CASSSVPGNEQFF
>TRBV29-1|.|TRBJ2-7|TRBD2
TGCAGCGTCACGACTAGCGGGGAGATCGAGCAGTACTTC
CSVTTSGEIEQYF
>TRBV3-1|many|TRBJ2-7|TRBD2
TGTGCCAGCAGCCAAGCTAGCGGCTCCTACGAGCAGTACTTC
CASSQASGSYEQYF